This T cell receptor (beta chain) appears in the sequencing data of a study of prognosis after radiotherapy for stage I lung cancer (dated by TCRdb to the early 2020s). For the wider study: Around 18 stage I NSCLC patients were enrolled in Nanjing, China, between early 2018 and 2019. Using image-guided IMRT or VMAT, SBRT was delivered in 3 to 5 fractions at a biologically effective dose of at least 100 Gy. The study took one blood sample before SBRT and one after SBRT from each of some 20 patients and sequenced all 40 or so samples. The study profiled peripheral blood TCR beta repertoires from stage I NSCLC patients before and after stereotactic body radiotherapy and related them to distant failure. Ages in the cohort of about a dozen men and about 6 women ranged from 53 to 84 years, with a median of 74. SBRT was not combined with any concurrent therapy in any patient. Some 14 of the patients were found to have newly diagnosed primary stage I lung tumors, and 4 or 5 were living with oligometastatic NSCLC after surgical resection of the primary tumor. Tumor histology was squamous cell carcinoma in more than 5 patients and adenocarcinoma in roughly 13. All patients were regarded as medically inoperable, because of comorbidities in 12 patients and refusal of surgery in six or seven patients. Four of the 19 patients developed distant metastases after SBRT, at a median of roughly seven months; the other 15 showed no significant progression.

As encoded in the germline V gene, CDR1 is SGHTA while CDR2 is FQGNSA. Reading from cysteine to phenylalanine, the CDR3 counts 15 amino acids. The read is trimmed to its CDR3 DNA, 45 bases read in frame from base 1. Here V drops 7 bases and J drops 3 bases, and the junction holds 5 bases not matched to any gene. Study-wide conclusions, independent of this receptor: Differences by metastasis status were reportedly seen in TRBV and TRBJ usage frequencies, involving two V genes at baseline and, after SBRT, roughly ten V genes and two J genes. Whether the expanded TCR clones were tumor-specific was not determined. Limitations of the study included a small cohort and short follow-up, and the study findings need independent validation. No adjustment for multiple comparisons was applied to any of the reported P values. Post-SBRT Shannon entropy and its change from baseline were lower in patients who developed distant metastases; baseline Shannon entropy was not associated with metastases. Unique TCR clone counts fell after SBRT (median 10,088 before versus several thousand after; Wilcoxon paired P=0.011).

All patients had node-negative disease on CT and PET/CT, and none had a history of other malignancies or prior chemotherapy or radiotherapy. About 6 milliliters of peripheral venous blood were drawn into EDTA tubes at each of two time points. Ficoll-Paque Plus density-gradient centrifugation was used to isolate PBMCs. Samples were stored at -80°C immediately after collection until analysis. Two rounds of multiplex PCR on genomic DNA were used to amplify the TCR beta CDR3 region. In the first PCR round, primers specific to each TRBV and TRBJ gene were used, and the primer sequences were filed in Chinese patent CN105087789A. Universal primers were used in the second round of PCR. The Roche High Pure PCR Template Preparation Kit was used to extract genomic DNA from the frozen PBMCs. The libraries underwent paired-end sequencing with 151 bp reads on an Illumina HiSeq 3000. As for the authors' bioinformatics: Raw reads lacking the multiplex PCR primer sequences were removed with CutAdapt. Using PEAR, the high-quality paired reads were merged into contigs. By alignment to reference sequences, MiXCR assigned TRB V, D and J gene segments to each contig. To remove sequencing errors, CDR3 sequences were clustered according to base quality and sequence similarity. Diversity was calculated as Shannon entropy divided by the natural log of the number of productive TCR sequences. Clonality was computed as one minus the ratio of Shannon entropy to the natural log of the number of unique clonotypes. The Youden index of ROC curves was used to select progression-free survival cut-offs for repertoire metrics, and analyses were performed in R 3.5.3. TCRdb redid the processing of the public reads, applying fastp at Q25 and MiXCR, and retained in-frame beta chains. CDR3 protein duplicates are merged, each entry listing the most common genes and DNA. The V and J calls come from TCRdb's annotation, not from the publication. Recorded for this sample are 30,000 or so distinct CDR3 sequences; 35% to 45% of them occurred a single time. About 16% of the sample is taken by the ten largest.

Many counts were recorded for this clonotype. Its antigen is not yet known. No per-base quality is available; no much larger clone lies one base away. The sequence joins TRBV7-2 to TRBJ2-1, with TRBD2 identical over 11 junction bases. Sequences were derived from PBMCs, sampled before or after stereotactic body radiation therapy (not recorded which). The receptor was derived from a donor aged 50 or older with non-small cell lung cancer. The DNA sequence is given as TGTGCCAGCACCGTGGGACTAGCGGACTACAATGAGCAGTTCTTC. This translates into CASTVGLADYNEQFF.